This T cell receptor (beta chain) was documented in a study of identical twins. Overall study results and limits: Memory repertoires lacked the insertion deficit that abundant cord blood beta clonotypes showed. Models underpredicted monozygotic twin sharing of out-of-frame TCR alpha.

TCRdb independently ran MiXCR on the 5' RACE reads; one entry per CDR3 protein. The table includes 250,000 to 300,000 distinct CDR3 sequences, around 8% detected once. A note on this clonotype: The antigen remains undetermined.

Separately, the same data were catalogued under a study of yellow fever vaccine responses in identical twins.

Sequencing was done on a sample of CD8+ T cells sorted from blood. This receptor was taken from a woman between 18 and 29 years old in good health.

CDR3 in DNA: TGTGCCAGCAGCGTTAGCGGGGGGGCCCAGGAGACCCAGTACTTC. It is translated as CASSVSGGAQETQYF. The chain is built from TRBV9 and TRBJ2-5; 11 bases fit TRBD2. V lost 2 bases, J lost 5 bases, and 5 bases stayed unmatched. CDR1 and CDR2 (germline): SGDLS, YYNGEE. CDR3 length: 15 residues.